These 20 T cell receptor beta chains came from one sample sequenced in a study of CD8 T cells in ankylosing spondylitis. The study, taken as a whole, reports: In ankylosing spondylitis blood, a motif of 7 to 9 highly homologous TCR beta variants appeared characteristic.

TCRdb passed the 5' RACE reads through MiXCR, listing each CDR3 protein once. The table includes about 500,000 distinct CDR3 sequences, 5.3% detected once. These receptors' antigens are unknown. Sequenced input: blood, either unsorted or a sorted T cell fraction (not recorded which). These receptors came from a male donor with ankylosing spondylitis.

The chain employs TRBV5-1 and TRBJ2-3; TRBD1 or TRBD2 may be the D gene (5 bases each). V lost 2 bases to trimming and J lost 4 bases, with 14 bases between them. CDR3 length: 15 residues. CDR1 SGHRS and CDR2 YFSETQ come from the germline V gene. The DNA of the CDR3 is TGCGCCAGCAGCTTCGCAGGCCGGGGCGCAGATACGCAGTATTTT. It codes for CASSFAGRGADTQYF.

This clonotype was recorded at least ten times. The V call is TRBV4-1, the J call TRBJ2-5; maybe TRBD2 (5 bases). Germline CDR1 reads MGHRA; CDR2 reads YSYEKL. CDR3 size: 17 residues. V was pared by 0 bases and J by 0 bases, with 14 bases between. CDR3: CASSQEEASPYQETQYF. The CDR3 region has the DNA TGCGCCAGCAGCCAAGAGGAGGCTAGTCCCTACCAAGAGACCCAGTACTTC.

This clonotype occurred a few times. The chain is built from TRBV28 and TRBJ2-1; 12 bases are shared with TRBD2. The J segment lost 8 bases and the V segment lost 6 bases, leaving 14 bases of the junction unmatched. The CDR3 consists of 17 residues. In germline, CDR1 is MDHEN, CDR2 SYDVKM. The CDR3 spells CASSSRLAGAISYEQFF. The CDR3 DNA reads TGTGCCAGCAGCTCTCGACTAGCGGGAGCAATTTCGTATGAGCAGTTCTTC.

This clonotype came up many times. The J gene is TRBJ1-2, the V gene TRBV6-2 or TRBV6-3; 12 bases are a match to TRBD1. The junction had 12 bases not matched to a gene; V was cut back by 5 bases and J by 5 bases. This CDR3 contains 17 residues. Germline V gene lookup returns CDR1 MNHEY and CDR2 SVGEGT. The CDR3 nucleotides read TGTGCCAGCAGTACCCATCCGGGACAGGGGGCTGGATATGGCTACACCTTC. This translates into CASSTHPGQGAGYGYTF.

This clonotype was seen at least ten times. V and J are TRBV12-3 or TRBV12-4 and TRBJ2-7, with TRBD1 identical over 7 bases. The CDR3 has 14 residues. Trimming at V came to 6 bases and at J to 0 bases, leaving 5 bases not matched to a gene. The CDR3 loop is CASRKQGSSYEQYF. In nucleotides, the CDR3 is TGTGCCAGCAGGAAACAGGGGAGCTCCTACGAGCAGTACTTC.

This clonotype was seen repeatedly, ten times or more. V gene TRBV27 combines with J gene TRBJ2-5; 7 positions agree with TRBD1. CDR3 length equals 14 residues. Germline V lookup: CDR1 MNHEY, CDR2 SMNVEV (reference sequence). V dropped 5 bases and J dropped 1; count of bases not matched to a gene: 4. The CDR3 DNA follows: TGTGCCAGCAGTCAGAGGACAGGCCAAGAGACCCAGTACTTC. Translation gives CASSQRTGQETQYF.

J is TRBJ2-1 and V is TRBV5-1; 7 positions match TRBD1. V lost 4 bases to trimming and J lost 10 bases; unmatched junction nucleotides: 14. The CDR3 sequence is 15 residues long. CDR1 SGHRS and CDR2 YFSETQ come from the germline V gene. The CDR3, as DNA: TGCGCCAGCAGCATCGGACAGGCCGGCTGGGGAGAGCAGTTCTTC. Encoded protein: CASSIGQAGWGEQFF.

The table lists this clonotype with many counts. The V and J genes are TRBV9 and TRBJ2-3, with 9 positions matching TRBD1. This CDR3 comprises 15 residues. CDR1 and CDR2 (germline): SGDLS, YYNGEE. The V segment lost 3 bases and the J segment 0 bases; nucleotides outside the gene matches: 2. This chain's CDR3 is CASSDRGLSTDTQYF. CDR3 nucleotides: TGTGCCAGCAGCGACAGGGGGCTGAGCACAGATACGCAGTATTTT. Full variable domain (remainder filled in from reference TRBV9 and TRBJ2-3): DSGVTQTPKHLITATGQRVTLRCSPRSGDLSVYWYQQSLDQGLQFLIQYYNGEERAKGNILERFSAQQFPDLHSELNLSSLELGDSALYFCASSDRGLSTDTQYFGPGTRLTVL.

In this sample, this clonotype turned up many times. The chain combines TRBV20-1 with TRBJ1-1; TRBD1 aligns across 9 bases. The germline CDR1 and CDR2 sequences are DFQATT and SNEGSKA (reference sequence). This CDR3 is built from 12 residues. Losses at the gene ends were 6 bases for V and 9 bases for J; bases not matched to a gene: 8. CDR3 in DNA: TGCAGTGCCCGAGGGGACAGGGAACAAGCTTTCTTT. Its protein product is CSARGDREQAFF.

This clonotype has a count of ten or more. The V call is TRBV9, the J call TRBJ2-2; weak D call: TRBD2 (6 bases). This CDR3 spans 15 amino acids. Trimming took 9 bases from V and 5 from J, leaving 20 bases between them. In germline, CDR1 is SGDLS, CDR2 YYNGEE. The CDR3 spells CATFTGSQETGELFF. The CDR3 nucleotides read TGTGCCACCTTTACCGGGAGCCAAGAGACCGGGGAGCTGTTTTTT.

The sample holds many counts of this clonotype. The chain employs TRBV6-6 and TRBJ1-4, with 7 bases fitting TRBD1. CDR1 and CDR2 from the germline V gene are MNHNY and SVGAGI (reference sequence). Unmatched junction bases numbered 3, after V lost 6 bases and J lost 5 bases. The CDR3 is made up of 13 amino acids. The CDR3 sequence is CASRAGQNEKLFF. DNA for the CDR3: TGTGCCAGCAGAGCGGGACAGAATGAAAAACTGTTTTTT.

This clonotype was seen ten or more times. The chain couples TRBV30 to TRBJ2-5, with D maybe TRBD1 (5 bases). Trimming pared 3 bases from V and 7 bases from J, leaving 18 bases between. There are 14 residues in the CDR3. The germline V gene encodes CDR1 GTSNPN and CDR2 SVGIG (reference sequence). CDR3 in amino acids: CAWSGMAGMGTQYF. DNA of the CDR3: TGTGCCTGGAGCGGCATGGCAGGGATGGGGACCCAGTACTTC.

This clonotype was found many times. A read error may account for a junction end that differs from germline. The chain uses TRBV7-9 and TRBJ2-1; 10 bases are shared with TRBD2. Germline CDR1 is SEHNR and CDR2 is FQNEAQ (reference sequence). The CDR3 length is 14 residues. The CDR3 nucleotides are TGTTCCAGCACTGGACTAGCGGAATACAATGAGCAGTTCTTC. Residues: CSSTGLAEYNEQFF.

A remark on this clonotype: This may be a read error, as it is one base from a much larger clone. The chain uses TRBV20-1 and TRBJ1-1, with 11 bases lining up with TRBD1. CDR1 DFQATT and CDR2 SNEGSKA come from the germline V gene (reference sequence). The CDR3 is made up of 14 amino acids. CDR3 protein: CSARTGGPNTKAFF. The CDR3 coding sequence is TGCAGTGCACGGACAGGGGGCCCGAACACTAAAGCTTTCTTT.

This clonotype was observed a handful of times. The V and J genes are TRBV6-1 and TRBJ2-7; D is ambiguous. Germline CDR1 and CDR2: MNHNS and SASEGT. The CDR3 spans 13 residues. Trimming took off 8 bases at V and 4 bases at J, with 15 bases between the two ends. The CDR3 sequence is CASCPEPQYEQYF. The CDR3 DNA is TGTGCCAGCTGCCCGGAGCCTCAGTACGAGCAGTACTTC.

The rearrangement uses TRBV10-2 and TRBJ2-1, with TRBD2 identical over 10 bases. CDR1 and CDR2 (germline): WSHSY, SAAADI. The V segment lost 6 bases and the J segment 9 bases; nucleotides outside the gene matches: 14. This CDR3 comprises 16 residues. CDR3 in DNA: TGCGCCAGCAGCCAACCGGGACTAGCGTTCTTCACTGAGCAGTTCTTC. It encodes CASSQPGLAFFTEQFF.

This chain uses TRBV7-2 with TRBJ2-5, with D unresolved. Germline CDR1 is SGHTA and CDR2 is FQGNSA. The V end was cut by 3 bases, the J end by 0 bases, with 14 bases between. This CDR3 is 16 amino acids long. This CDR3 is CASSFRASLYQETQYF. DNA of the CDR3: TGTGCCAGCAGCTTTCGGGCCAGCCTGTACCAAGAGACCCAGTACTTC.

This clonotype was observed many times. The CDR3 region is CASRRRLMTDTQYF. DNA of the CDR3: TGTGCCAGCAGACGGCGACTAATGACAGATACGCAGTATTTT. The genes are TRBV2 and TRBJ2-3; weak D call: TRBD2 (5 bases). The CDR3 is 14 amino acids. Germline V gene lookup returns CDR1 SNHLY and CDR2 FYNNEI. The V gene lost 6 bases and the J gene lost 3 bases, with 13 bases spanning the gap. The variable domain in full, completed from reference TRBV2 and TRBJ2-3, reads EPEVTQTPSHQVTQMGQEVILRCVPISNHLYFYWYRQILGQKVEFLVSFYNNEISEKSEIFDDQFSVERPDGSNFTLKIRSTKLEDSAMYFCASRRRLMTDTQYFGPGTRLTVL.

This clonotype was recorded at least ten times. The V gene is TRBV10-3, the J gene TRBJ2-3; TRBD1 or TRBD2 may be the D gene (6 bases each). The CDR3 is 14 residues long. Germline CDR1 is ENHRY and CDR2 is SYGVKD. Trimming took 4 bases from V and 5 from J, leaving 13 bases between them. The CDR3 DNA follows: TGTGCCATCAGTGTTGGGGGGCAGGGAGATACGCAGTATTTT. Translating gives CAISVGGQGDTQYF.

The table lists this clonotype with many counts. V is TRBV5-1 and J is TRBJ2-7; TRBD1 agrees at 8 bases. The CDR3 is 14 residues long. Germline V gives CDR1 SGHRS, CDR2 YFSETQ. V was pared by 4 bases and J by 2 bases, with 5 bases of the junction left unmatched. Here the CDR3 DNA reads TGCGCCAGCAGCAGGGACAGGTTAGCCTACGAGCAGTACTTC. It specifies CASSRDRLAYEQYF.